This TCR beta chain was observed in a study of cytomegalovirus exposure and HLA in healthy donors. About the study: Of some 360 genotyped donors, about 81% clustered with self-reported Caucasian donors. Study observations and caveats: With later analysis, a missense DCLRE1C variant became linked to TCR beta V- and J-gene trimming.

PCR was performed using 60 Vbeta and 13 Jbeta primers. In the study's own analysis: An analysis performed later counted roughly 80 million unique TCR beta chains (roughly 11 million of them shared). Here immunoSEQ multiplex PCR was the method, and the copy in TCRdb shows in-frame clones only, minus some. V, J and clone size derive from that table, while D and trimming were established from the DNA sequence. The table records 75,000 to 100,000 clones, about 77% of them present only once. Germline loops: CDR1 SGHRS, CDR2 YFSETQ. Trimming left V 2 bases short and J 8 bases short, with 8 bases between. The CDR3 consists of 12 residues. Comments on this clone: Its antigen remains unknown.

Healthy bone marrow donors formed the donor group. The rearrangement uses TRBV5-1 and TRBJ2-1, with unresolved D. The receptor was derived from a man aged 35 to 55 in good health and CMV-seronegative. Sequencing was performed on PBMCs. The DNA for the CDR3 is TGCGCCAGCAGCTTCAGCACAGATGAGCAGTTCTTC. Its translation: CASSFSTDEQFF. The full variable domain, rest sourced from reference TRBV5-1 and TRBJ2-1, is KAGVTQTPRYLIKTRGQQVTLSCSPISGHRSVSWYQQTPGQGLQFLFEYFSETQRNKGNFPGRFSGRQFSNSRSEMNVSTLELGDSALYLCASSFSTDEQFFGPGTRLTVL.